The 8 T cell receptor beta chains below all came from one sample that was sequenced in a study of T cell repertoires in cytomegalovirus infection. TCRdb recomputed calls from the reads with MiXCR, one row per CDR3 protein. The repertoire includes some 350,000 distinct CDR3 sequences, under 35% of them detected once, and around 20% sits in the top ten. Antigens of these TCRs are unknown. Source: cultured PBMCs, taken from culture after CMV antigen stimulation. The source of these receptors is a human donor in good health (CMV status not recorded). Some clones in this sample may be carry-over from other donors' samples.

This chain uses TRBV27 with TRBJ1-5; D is perhaps TRBD1 (5 bases). Germline CDR1 is MNHEY and CDR2 is SMNVEV (reference sequence). This CDR3 spans 14 amino acids. Trimming removed 6 bases at V and 7 bases at J, with 16 bases between. The DNA for the CDR3 is TGTGCCAGCAGGTCCGGGCCAGGGCGGCAGCCCCAGCATTTT. As protein: CASRSGPGRQPQHF.

CDR3 in amino acids: CASSLGQVYGYTF. The CDR3 DNA reads TGTGCCAGCAGTTTAGGGCAGGTCTATGGCTACACCTTC. J is TRBJ1-2 and V is TRBV12-3 or TRBV12-4; D not certain. CDR3 length equals 13 residues. Trimming took off 1 base at V and 4 bases at J, with 7 bases between the two ends.

V usage is TRBV28 and J usage is TRBJ1-5; no reliable D call. Looked up from germline, CDR1 is MDHEN and CDR2 is SYDVKM. The CDR3 runs to 8 residues. The CDR3 bases are TGTTTGCATCAGCCCCAGCATTTT. As protein: CLHQPQHF.

This chain links TRBV6-1 with TRBJ1-5; TRBD1 agrees at 10 bases. Germline loops: CDR1 MNHNS, CDR2 SASEGT. CDR3 size: 15 residues. The V gene end was trimmed by 4 bases and the J gene end by 7 bases; junction bases not matched to a gene: 7. For the CDR3, the DNA is TGTGCCAGCAGTGTGACAGGGGGCGCACGGCAGCCCCAGCATTTT. Translating gives CASSVTGGARQPQHF.

The chain is built from TRBV29-1 and TRBJ1-1; no clear D gene. The length of the CDR3 is 12 residues. The germline V gene has CDR1 SQVTM and CDR2 ANQGSEA. Trimming removed 2 bases at V and 3 bases at J, with 7 bases between. CDR3 DNA sequence: TGCAGCGTTGAAAGTGTGGACACTGAAGCTTTCTTT. Its protein is CSVESVDTEAFF.

CDR3 sequence (DNA): TGTGCCAGCGAAATGAGCGGGGGGCGGGGTACGCAGTATTTT. Its protein is CASEMSGGRGTQYF. V usage is TRBV19 and J usage is TRBJ2-3, with 9 bases identical to TRBD2. The CDR3 has 14 residues. J was trimmed by 8 bases and V by 9 bases; bases with no gene match: 12. From germline, CDR1 is LNHDA and CDR2 SQIVND (reference sequence).

This clonotype came up many times. The rearrangement joins TRBV7-3 to TRBJ2-5; 12 nucleotides align to TRBD2. The CDR3 is 14 residues long. Germline V gene lookup returns CDR1 SGHTA and CDR2 FQGTGA. V shed 5 bases, J shed 5 bases, and the junction held 3 bases outside the gene matches. The CDR3 DNA follows: TGTGCCAGCAGCACTAGCGGGGGGCTCGAGACCCAGTACTTC. The encoded protein is CASSTSGGLETQYF.

The chain couples TRBV12-3 or TRBV12-4 to TRBJ2-6; no clear D gene. The V end lost 7 bases, the J end lost 0 bases, and 10 bases lay between the germline ends. The CDR3 has 15 residues. The CDR3 loop is CASISESSGANVLTF. Here the CDR3 DNA reads TGTGCCAGCATCTCAGAAAGCTCTGGGGCCAACGTCCTGACTTTC.